The present TCR beta chain was sequenced within a study of vaccination and CD4 T cells after COVID-19. TCRdb reprocessed the PCR reads with MiXCR, giving one entry per CDR3 protein. The sample lists around 20,000 distinct CDR3 sequences; approximately 60% were seen once. With 4 bases removed from V and 2 bases from J, the gap between germline ends came to 9 bases. The CDR3 is made up of 15 amino acids. CDR1 and CDR2 (germline): MNHNS, SASEGT. The chain joins TRBV6-1 to TRBJ1-6; D call uncertain. The TCR comes from a human donor who had recovered from COVID-19. Sequenced material: CD4+ T cells from blood, taken after SARS-CoV-2 vaccination. The CDR3 coding sequence is TGTGCCAGCAGTGGAAACCGGGCCTATAATTCACCCCTCCACTTT. Encoded protein: CASSGNRAYNSPLHF.